The sequence of this T cell receptor beta chain was determined in a study of radiation and T cells in renal cell carcinoma. Stated time point: blood 2 weeks post-SBRT. Specified treatment: 15 Gy SBRT to primary tumor, nephrectomy 4 weeks later. After SBRT, blood was collected at 2 and 4 weeks, plus baseline. This CDR3 has 14 residues. J gave up 0 bases and V 10 bases, and 4 bases lay outside the gene matches. CDR1 is MNHEY, CDR2 SMNVEV, per germline (reference sequence). Some clones are missing from TCRdb's copy, which holds only in-frame ones; the method was immunoSEQ multiplex PCR. The sample lists some 120,000 clones; 75% to 90% were seen once.

This clonotype was obtained from a woman aged 55-69 years with renal cell carcinoma. V and J are TRBV27 and TRBJ2-1; 9 nucleotides line up with TRBD2. The sequencing here drew on blood, taken from a patient whose treatment included radiotherapy and nephrectomy. The CDR3: CATTSGASYNEQFF. As DNA, the CDR3 is TGTGCCACGACTAGCGGAGCCTCCTACAATGAGCAGTTCTTC.